This T cell receptor (beta chain) was found in a study of blood T cell repertoires in COVID-19. Study overall: Sites in the United States, Italy and Spain provided acute and convalescent COVID-19 samples.

Profiling relied on immunoSEQ multiplex PCR, and the TCRdb table lists in-frame clones only, not all of them. The sample lists about 190,000 clones, approximately 85% occurring once. Sequencing was done on a sample of peripheral blood. The clonotype comes from a woman of 80 years or more with acute or convalescent COVID-19.

CDR3 sequence: CASSYEIYEQYF. The CDR3 nucleotides read TGTGCCAGCAGTTACGAGATCTACGAGCAGTACTTC. This rearrangement joins TRBV6-2 or TRBV6-3 to TRBJ2-7, with D uncertain. The ends were cut back, 2 bases at V and 3 bases at J, with 5 bases in the middle. Germline assignment: CDR1 MNHEY and CDR2 SVGEGT. The CDR3 totals 12 residues.